A selection of T cell receptor beta chains follows, all from one sample in a study of cytomegalovirus exposure and HLA in healthy donors. Profiled with immunoSEQ multiplex PCR; TCRdb holds only in-frame clones, not every one. The sample lists about 170,000 clones, roughly 88% occurring once. Sequenced input: PBMCs. The receptors originated from a boy aged 2-9 years in good health and CMV-seronegative. The conserved cysteine and the conserved F or W are not part of the CDR3 here. The order of the fields is D gene, V gene, J gene, CDR3 protein. A D gene is named only where the DNA matches it firmly.

>-|TRBV19|TRBJ1-5
ASSIGQGPGPQH
>TRBD1|TRBV6-5|TRBJ1-1
ASSSPTGLGTEAF
>-|TRBV5-1|TRBJ2-1
ASSLGPGAYNEQF
>-|TRBV30|TRBJ1-3
AWSKGEGNTIY
>-|TRBV4-3|TRBJ1-2
ASSQGGQGSLNYGYT
>TRBD2|TRBV5-4|TRBJ2-5
ASSSSSGTLETQY
>-|TRBV7-2|TRBJ1-1
ASSLGASQGGLESTEAF
>-|TRBV11-2|TRBJ1-1
ASSSGVATEAF
>TRBD1|TRBV7-9|TRBJ1-1
ASSLVAGGKPF
>-|TRBV30|TRBJ1-5
AWSTDGDQPQH
>TRBD1|TRBV5-1|TRBJ1-2
ASSLGGGSYGYT
>-|TRBV9|TRBJ2-1
ASSVEGAVYNEQF
>TRBD1|TRBV7-9|TRBJ1-3
ASSSITDRGWNTIY
>-|TRBV11-2|TRBJ2-7
ASSLAFSGTYEQY
>-|TRBV11-1|TRBJ2-7
ASSPTSYEQY
>-|TRBV21-1|TRBJ2-1
ASSTEGWSGGSSYNEQF
>-|TRBV5-1|TRBJ1-1
ASSLEIDSEAF
>-|TRBV28|TRBJ1-5
ASSLGGAYSNQPQH
>TRBD2|TRBV19|TRBJ2-2
ASSRREGRYTGELF
>-|TRBV6-5|TRBJ1-1
ASNWGAEAF
>-|TRBV30|TRBJ2-1
AWSVSLNEQF
>-|TRBV6-6|TRBJ1-4
ASSRGTGEKLF